These 14 T cell receptor beta chains were sequenced from one sample in a study of T cells in Graves' hyperthyroidism and ophthalmopathy. Authors of the study amplified TCR beta CDR3 regions from RNA transcripts. The TCR CDR3 was amplified in a first-round RT-PCR using the HTBI primer set. TCRdb fed the multiplex PCR reads into MiXCR, producing one record per CDR3 protein. The sample includes about 530,000 distinct CDR3 sequences, approximately 17% of them seen just once. Sequencing input: blood. All receptors come from a woman under 30 with Graves' ophthalmopathy.

This clonotype was recorded many times. V gene TRBV7-6 combines with J gene TRBJ1-2; D may be TRBD1 (6 bases). Germline V gene lookup returns CDR1 SGHVS and CDR2 FNYEAQ. V was clipped by 8 bases and J by 8 bases, with 18 bases between them. CDR3 length equals 13 residues. CDR3 loop: CASSDPQGRGYTF. CDR3 nucleotides: TGTGCCAGCTCCGACCCTCAGGGGCGCGGCTACACCTTC. Supplemented by reference TRBV7-6 and TRBJ1-2, the full variable domain reads GAGVSQSPRYKVTKRGQDVALRCDPISGHVSLYWYRQALGQGPEFLTYFNYEAQQDKSGLPNDRFSAERPEGSISTLTIQRTEQRDSAMYRCASSDPQGRGYTFGSGTRLTVV.

In its sample, this clonotype was seen many times. V usage is TRBV19 and J usage is TRBJ1-1; 7 bases are shared with TRBD1. The CDR3 has 15 residues. Germline CDR1 LNHDA, CDR2 SQIVND (reference sequence). With 5 bases clipped from V and 3 bases from J, the junction kept 9 bases outside the gene matches. The CDR3 DNA sequence: TGTGCCAGTAGTCTCACAGGGGTGAGGGACACTGAAGCTTTCTTT. Translation: CASSLTGVRDTEAFF.

This clonotype appeared many times. This sequence joins TRBV11-2 and TRBJ2-7; D gene unclear. V was trimmed by 5 bases and J by 7 bases, leaving 12 bases between them. CDR1 is SGHAT and CDR2 is FQNNGV in the germline V gene. The CDR3 runs to 12 residues. CDR3 bases: TGTGCCAGCAGCCTCACCCAGGAAGAGCAGTACTTC. This translates into CASSLTQEEQYF.

At least ten counts were recorded for this clonotype. The V and J genes are TRBV27 and TRBJ2-7; 10 nucleotides align to TRBD2. Per the germline V gene, CDR1 is MNHEY and CDR2 is SMNVEV (reference sequence). V lost 5 bases to trimming and J lost 7 bases; unmatched junction nucleotides: 11. CDR3 length: 15 residues. DNA of the CDR3: TGTGCCAGCAGTACACTTGGGACTAGCGTCGGGGAGCAGTACTTC. Residues: CASSTLGTSVGEQYF.

This clonotype was seen many times. V is TRBV18 and J is TRBJ2-1; TRBD1 or TRBD2 may be the D gene (5 bases each). Germline CDR1 and CDR2: KGHSH and LQKENI. This CDR3 region has 16 residues. The V end lost 4 bases, the J end lost 3 bases, and 16 bases lay between the germline ends. CDR3 DNA sequence: TGTGCCAGCTCACGATTAGGGGACGGCAACTACAATGAGCAGTTCTTC. It translates to CASSRLGDGNYNEQFF.

There are many counts of this clonotype. This CDR3 reads CSAEGTPNSPLHF. CDR3 in DNA: TGCAGTGCTGAGGGGACACCTAATTCACCCCTCCACTTT. The chain has TRBV20-1 and TRBJ1-6; possibly TRBD1 for D (6 bases). The CDR3 totals 13 residues. V was cut by 5 bases and J by 6 bases, with 11 bases left in between. CDR1 DFQATT and CDR2 SNEGSKA come from the germline V gene (reference sequence).

This clonotype was detected many times. In DNA form, the CDR3 reads TGCAGTGCTGGGGAGACAGAGAGCTCCTACAATGAGCAGTTCTTC. It encodes CSAGETESSYNEQFF. This chain uses TRBV20-1 with TRBJ2-1, with D possibly being TRBD1 or TRBD2 (5 bases each). The ends were cut back, 5 bases at V and 0 bases at J, with 14 bases in the middle. Germline CDR1 DFQATT, CDR2 SNEGSKA (reference sequence). This CDR3 is 15 amino acids long.

Only a few counts were recorded for this clonotype. J is TRBJ1-1 and V is TRBV6-2 or TRBV6-3; D is uncertain. Germline CDR1 MNHEY, CDR2 SVGEGT. The CDR3 contains 16 residues. Trimming stripped 4 bases from V and 3 bases from J, with 18 bases between. The DNA of the CDR3 is TGTGCCAGCAGTTCCGACAATTCATTCACGGACACTGAAGCTTTCTTT. It codes for CASSSDNSFTDTEAFF.

This clonotype was seen at least ten times. V is TRBV20-1 and J is TRBJ2-7; 11 bases match TRBD2. The CDR3 spans 14 residues. The J segment lost 1 base and the V segment lost 6 bases, leaving 5 bases of the junction unmatched. Germline V gives CDR1 DFQATT, CDR2 SNEGSKA (reference sequence). The CDR3 DNA follows: TGCAGTGCAGACGGGACTAGCGGATCCTACGAGCAGTACTTC. Its protein is CSADGTSGSYEQYF.

The chain carries TRBV9 and TRBJ2-3, with 12 bases lining up with TRBD1. Germline loops: CDR1 SGDLS, CDR2 YYNGEE. The V segment lost 0 bases and the J segment 6 bases; nucleotides outside the gene matches: 5. CDR3 size: 16 residues. The DNA of the CDR3 is TGTGCCAGCAGCGTAGGGGACAGGGGGCAAAGGGATACGCAGTATTTT. Its translation: CASSVGDRGQRDTQYF.

In its sample, this clonotype was seen a few times. V is TRBV11-1 and J is TRBJ2-7, with a possible D match to TRBD1 (5 bases). V lost 5 bases and J lost 5, with 19 bases in between. The CDR3 sequence is 15 residues long. From germline, CDR1 is SGHAT and CDR2 FQDESV (reference sequence). The CDR3 DNA sequence: TGTGCCAGCAGCAAACAGGACATCCCCCGCAACGAGCAGTACTTC. This gives the protein CASSKQDIPRNEQYF.

This clonotype was counted ten times or more. The CDR3 protein is CASSVQSLGTGELFF. The CDR3 DNA follows: TGTGCCAGCAGCGTACAGAGTTTGGGCACCGGGGAGCTGTTTTTT. The chain employs TRBV9 and TRBJ2-2; D is unclear. Trimming took 1 base from V and 4 from J, leaving 11 bases between them. CDR1 and CDR2 (germline): SGDLS, YYNGEE. This CDR3 region has 15 residues.

This clonotype was counted many times. The chain recombines TRBV15 with TRBJ2-5; unclear D gene. The germline V gene encodes CDR1 LNHNV and CDR2 YYDKDF (reference sequence). Trimming cost V 8 bases and J 7 bases, with 20 bases left between them. The CDR3 runs 14 residues. CDR3 amino acids: CATRPGGPLGTQYF. CDR3 DNA sequence: TGTGCCACCCGACCCGGCGGTCCTTTGGGGACCCAGTACTTC.

Only a few counts were recorded for this clonotype. The junction differs from germline at one of its ends, possibly a read error. The chain employs TRBV6-2 or TRBV6-3 and TRBJ2-7; D may match TRBD1 or TRBD2 (5 bases each). The CDR3 is made up of 12 amino acids. Germline loops: CDR1 MNHEY, CDR2 SVGEGT. The CDR3 sequence: CASAGTLYEQYF. Here the CDR3 DNA reads TGTGCCAGCGCCGGGACCCTCTACGAACAGTACTTC.